Shown below are 13 T cell receptor beta chains from a single sample sequenced in a study of shared clonotypes between healthy human individuals. TCRdb keeps only in-frame clones here, not all; method: immunoSEQ multiplex PCR. The table lists about 1 million clones, about 76% of them singletons. The sequencing sample was made of memory CD4+ T cells sorted from blood. Subset defined: CD45RA-negative fraction. The receptors here all came from a young man in good health.

The chain carries TRBV5-1 and TRBJ2-3, with 7 bases matching TRBD1. The V gene end was trimmed by 6 bases and the J gene end by 6 bases; junction bases not matched to a gene: 10. This CDR3 spans 14 amino acids. The V gene's germline CDR1 is SGHRS and CDR2 YFSETQ. The CDR3 region has the DNA TGCGCCAGCACCAAAGACAGGGCAACGGATACGCAGTATTTT. This gives the protein CASTKDRATDTQYF.

The V gene is TRBV5-4, the J gene TRBJ2-5; D tentatively reads TRBD1 or TRBD2 (5 bases each). V lost 0 bases and J 5 bases, leaving 14 bases between the germline ends. The CDR3 covers 15 residues. Germline V gives CDR1 SGHNT, CDR2 YYREEE (reference sequence). The CDR3 spells CASSLVSGTGETQYF. DNA for the CDR3: TGTGCCAGCAGCTTGGTATCCGGGACGGGGGAGACCCAGTACTTC.

The chain couples TRBV5-1 to TRBJ2-1; 11 nucleotides agree with TRBD2. Looked up from germline, CDR1 is SGHRS and CDR2 is YFSETQ. Trimming cost V 2 bases and J 5 bases; bases outside gene matches: 6. This CDR3 comprises 16 residues. DNA of the CDR3: TGCGCCAGCAGCTTTCTGCAGACTAGCGGGAACAATGAGCAGTTCTTC. As protein: CASSFLQTSGNNEQFF.

The rearrangement uses TRBV18 and TRBJ1-4; D gene ambiguous. The CDR3 covers 15 residues. Germline V gene lookup returns CDR1 KGHSH and CDR2 LQKENI. The V end lost 2 bases, the J end lost 0 bases, and 7 bases lay between the germline ends. CDR3 coding DNA: TGTGCCAGCTCACCAATTAAGGCAACTAATGAAAAACTGTTTTTT. This encodes CASSPIKATNEKLFF.

This clone appeared a few times. The V gene is TRBV5-1, the J gene TRBJ2-1; possible D gene TRBD2, 6 bases. This CDR3 region has 16 residues. CDR1 is SGHRS, CDR2 YFSETQ, per germline. V lost 5 bases and J lost 5, with 20 bases in between. CDR3 protein: CASSPTGGAGDNEQFF. The CDR3, as DNA: TGCGCCAGCAGTCCGACTGGGGGAGCGGGCGACAATGAGCAGTTCTTC.

The chain joins TRBV19 to TRBJ2-5, with D tentatively TRBD1 (5 bases). Deletions cut 5 bases from V and 2 bases from J, with 9 bases between. CDR3 length: 13 amino acids. Germline CDR1 is LNHDA and CDR2 is SQIVND (reference sequence). The CDR3 is CASSRNRQETQYF. The CDR3, as DNA: TGTGCCAGTAGTCGAAACAGGCAAGAGACCCAGTACTTC.

V is TRBV29-1 and J is TRBJ2-5; 7 bases align to TRBD1. The germline V gene has CDR1 SQVTM and CDR2 ANQGSEA. This CDR3 has 14 residues. This CDR3 is CGALGGAKGETQYF. The CDR3 region has the DNA TGCGGCGCTCTAGGGGGCGCCAAGGGAGAGACCCAGTACTTC.

In this sample, this clone turned up once. The V call is TRBV5-1, the J call TRBJ2-3; TRBD1 aligns across 8 bases. CDR3 length: 15 residues. V was pared by 3 bases and J by 3 bases, with 6 bases of the junction left unmatched. The germline gives CDR1 SGHRS, CDR2 YFSETQ. CDR3 DNA sequence: TGCGCCAGCAGCTCACAGGGGGGACCTACAGATACGCAGTATTTT. Amino acid sequence: CASSSQGGPTDTQYF. The full variable domain, in which reference TRBV5-1 and TRBJ2-3 provide the parts outside the CDR3, is KAGVTQTPRYLIKTRGQQVTLSCSPISGHRSVSWYQQTPGQGLQFLFEYFSETQRNKGNFPGRFSGRQFSNSRSEMNVSTLELGDSALYLCASSSQGGPTDTQYFGPGTRLTVL.

This clone has a handful of counts. The chain couples TRBV4-1 to TRBJ2-5, with TRBD2 identical over 8 bases. CDR1 is MGHRA, CDR2 YSYEKL, per germline. The CDR3 is 16 amino acids. After removal of 1 base from V and 5 bases from J, the junction contained 9 bases not matched to a gene. CDR3 protein: CASSQGSGGRWETQYF. The CDR3 DNA follows: TGCGCCAGCAGCCAAGGAAGCGGCGGGAGGTGGGAGACCCAGTACTTC.

J is TRBJ1-1 and V is TRBV5-6; a weak D match, TRBD1 (5 bases). Germline CDR1 reads SGHDT; CDR2 reads YYEEEE. The CDR3 totals 14 residues. V was cut by 4 bases and J by 4 bases, with 14 bases left in between. CDR3 in DNA: TGTGCCAGCAGCCCCGACTCCGGGGGCACTGAAGCTTTCTTT. Protein product: CASSPDSGGTEAFF.

The CDR3 loop is CASSLEGTTWGSPLHF. The CDR3 DNA is TGCGCCAGCAGCTTGGAGGGGACAACGTGGGGTTCACCCCTCCACTTT. The rearrangement links TRBV5-1 to TRBJ1-6; weak D call: TRBD1 (6 bases). V was pared by 0 bases and J by 9 bases, with 16 bases between. Germline V lookup: CDR1 SGHRS, CDR2 YFSETQ. The CDR3 is 16 residues long.

The chain links TRBV6-1 to TRBJ2-3; D is undetermined. Germline V lookup: CDR1 MNHNS, CDR2 SASEGT. The CDR3 has 15 amino acids. V lost 7 bases and J 6 bases, leaving 20 bases between the germline ends. The CDR3 loop is CASIRLIGSSDTQYF. In DNA form, the CDR3 reads TGTGCCAGCATCCGATTGATCGGCTCCTCGGATACGCAGTATTTT.

In this sample, this clone turned up a few times. The CDR3 bases are TGTGCCAGCAGCTCCAGGAGAGCTAACTATGGCTACACCTTC. It translates to CASSSRRANYGYTF. The chain uses TRBV7-2 and TRBJ1-2; D remains ambiguous. Per the germline V gene, CDR1 is SGHTA and CDR2 is FQGNSA. The CDR3 runs to 14 residues. Deletions cut 4 bases from V and 0 bases from J, with 9 bases between. The entire variable domain, with the rest obtained from reference TRBV7-2 and TRBJ1-2, is as follows: GAGVSQSPSNKVTEKGKDVELRCDPISGHTALYWYRQSLGQGLEFLIYFQGNSAPDKSGLPSDRFSAERTGGSVSTLTIQRTQQEDSAVYLCASSSRRANYGYTFGSGTRLTVV.